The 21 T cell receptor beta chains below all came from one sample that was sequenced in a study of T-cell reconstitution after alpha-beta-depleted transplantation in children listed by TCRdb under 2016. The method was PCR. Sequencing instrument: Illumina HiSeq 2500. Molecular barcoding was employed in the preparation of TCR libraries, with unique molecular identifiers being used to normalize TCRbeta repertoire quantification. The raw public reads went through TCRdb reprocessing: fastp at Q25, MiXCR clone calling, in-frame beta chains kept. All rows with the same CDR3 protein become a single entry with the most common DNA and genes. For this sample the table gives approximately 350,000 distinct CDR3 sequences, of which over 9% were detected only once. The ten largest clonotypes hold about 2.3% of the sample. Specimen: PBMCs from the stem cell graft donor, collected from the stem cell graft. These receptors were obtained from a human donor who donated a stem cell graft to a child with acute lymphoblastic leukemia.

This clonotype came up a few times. The chain's CDR3 is CASSVGQGARETQYF. CDR3 in DNA: TGTGCCAGCAGCGTAGGCCAGGGTGCGCGAGAGACCCAGTACTTC. V usage is TRBV9 and J usage is TRBJ2-5; D is perhaps TRBD1 (5 bases). Per germline, CDR1 SGDLS and CDR2 YYNGEE. V was clipped by 0 bases and J by 4 bases, with 13 bases between them. CDR3 length: 15 residues. Based on the CDR3 plus reference TRBV9 and TRBJ2-5, the full variable domain is DSGVTQTPKHLITATGQRVTLRCSPRSGDLSVYWYQQSLDQGLQFLIQYYNGEERAKGNILERFSAQQFPDLHSELNLSSLELGDSALYFCASSVGQGARETQYFGPGTRLLVL.

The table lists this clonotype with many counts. CDR3 nucleotides: TGTGCCAGCAGCACTAGGATAGATACGCAGTATTTT. Its translation is CASSTRIDTQYF. The V gene is TRBV6-6, the J gene TRBJ2-3; D might be TRBD2 (5 bases). The V gene lost 6 bases and the J gene lost 5 bases, with 9 bases spanning the gap. The CDR3 is made up of 12 amino acids. Germline V CDR1 and CDR2: MNHNY, SVGAGI (reference sequence).

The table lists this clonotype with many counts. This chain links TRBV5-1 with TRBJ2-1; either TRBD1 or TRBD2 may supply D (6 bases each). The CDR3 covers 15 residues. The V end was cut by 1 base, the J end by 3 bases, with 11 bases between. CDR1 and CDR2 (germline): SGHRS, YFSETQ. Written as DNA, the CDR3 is TGCGCCAGCAGCTTGTCCGGGGGCGACTACAATGAGCAGTTCTTC. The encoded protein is CASSLSGGDYNEQFF.

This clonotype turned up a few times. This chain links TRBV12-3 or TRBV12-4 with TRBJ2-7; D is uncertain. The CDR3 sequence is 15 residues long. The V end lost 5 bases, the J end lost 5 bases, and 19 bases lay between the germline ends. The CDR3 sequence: CASSHRVSPGDEQYF. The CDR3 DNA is TGTGCCAGCAGTCACCGGGTCTCACCCGGCGACGAGCAGTACTTC.

Written as DNA, the CDR3 is TGTGCCAGCTCACGAACCCCGGGGCTAGGGTCAGATACGCAGTATTTT. Translating it yields CASSRTPGLGSDTQYF. The chain links TRBV18 to TRBJ2-3; D might be TRBD1 or TRBD2, each matching 5 bases. Germline CDR1 is KGHSH and CDR2 is LQKENI. This CDR3 has 16 residues. Trimming removed 4 bases at V and 4 bases at J, with 18 bases between.

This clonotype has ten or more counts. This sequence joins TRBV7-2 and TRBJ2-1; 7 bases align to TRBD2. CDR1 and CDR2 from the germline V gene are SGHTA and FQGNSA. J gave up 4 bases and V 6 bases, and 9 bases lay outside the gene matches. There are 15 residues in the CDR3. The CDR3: CASRLAQGVYNEQFF. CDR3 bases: TGTGCCAGCAGACTAGCGCAAGGGGTTTACAATGAGCAGTTCTTC.

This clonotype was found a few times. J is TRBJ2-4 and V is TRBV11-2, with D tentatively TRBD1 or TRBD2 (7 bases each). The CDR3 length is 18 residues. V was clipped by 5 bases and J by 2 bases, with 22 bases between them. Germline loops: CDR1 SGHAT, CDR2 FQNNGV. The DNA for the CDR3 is TGTGCCAGCAGCCCATATGCAGGGGGGGAGGGGTCCAAAAACATTCAGTACTTC. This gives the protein CASSPYAGGEGSKNIQYF.

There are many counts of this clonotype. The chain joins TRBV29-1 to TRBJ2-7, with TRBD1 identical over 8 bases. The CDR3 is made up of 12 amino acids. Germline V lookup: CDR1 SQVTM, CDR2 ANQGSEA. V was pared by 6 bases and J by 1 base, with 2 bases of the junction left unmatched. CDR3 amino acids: CSVRGQSYEQYF. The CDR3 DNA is TGCAGCGTCAGGGGGCAGTCCTACGAGCAGTACTTC.

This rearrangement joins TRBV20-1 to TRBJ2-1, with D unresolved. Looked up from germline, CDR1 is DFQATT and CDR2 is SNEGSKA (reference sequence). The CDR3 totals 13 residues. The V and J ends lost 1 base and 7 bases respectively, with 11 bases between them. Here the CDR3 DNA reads TGCAGTGCTAGAGTTTTGATGGGTAATGAGCAGTTCTTC. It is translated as CSARVLMGNEQFF.

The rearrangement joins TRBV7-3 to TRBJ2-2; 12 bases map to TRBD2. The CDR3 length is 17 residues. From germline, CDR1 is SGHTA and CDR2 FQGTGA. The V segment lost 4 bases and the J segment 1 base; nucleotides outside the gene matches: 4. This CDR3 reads CASSSPTSGRNTGELFF. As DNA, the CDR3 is TGTGCCAGCAGCTCCCCGACTAGCGGGAGGAACACCGGGGAGCTGTTTTTT. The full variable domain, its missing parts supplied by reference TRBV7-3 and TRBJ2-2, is GAGVSQTPSNKVTEKGKYVELRCDPISGHTALYWYRQSLGQGPEFLIYFQGTGAADDSGLPNDRFFAVRPEGSVSTLKIQRTERGDSAVYLCASSSPTSGRNTGELFFGEGSRLTVL.

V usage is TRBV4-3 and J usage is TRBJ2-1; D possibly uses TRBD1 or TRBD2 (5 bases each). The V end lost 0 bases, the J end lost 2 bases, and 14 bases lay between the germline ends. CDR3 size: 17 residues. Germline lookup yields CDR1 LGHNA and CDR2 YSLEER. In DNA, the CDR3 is TGCGCCAGCAGCCAAGAGAAGGATGAGGGGCCCTACAATGAGCAGTTCTTC. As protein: CASSQEKDEGPYNEQFF.

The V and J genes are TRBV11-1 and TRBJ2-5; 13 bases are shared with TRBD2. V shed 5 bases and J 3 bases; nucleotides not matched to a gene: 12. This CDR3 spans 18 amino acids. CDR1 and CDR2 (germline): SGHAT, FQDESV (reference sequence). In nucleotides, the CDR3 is TGTGCCAGCAGCCCAGGACTAGCGGGAGAGTCATGGGAAGAGACCCAGTACTTC. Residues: CASSPGLAGESWEETQYF.

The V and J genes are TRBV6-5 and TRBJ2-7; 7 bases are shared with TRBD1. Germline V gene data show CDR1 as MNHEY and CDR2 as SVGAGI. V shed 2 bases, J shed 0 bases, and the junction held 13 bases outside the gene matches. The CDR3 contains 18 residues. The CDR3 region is CASSYVSGGRSSSYEQYF. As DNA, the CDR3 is TGTGCCAGCAGTTACGTGTCAGGGGGTCGCTCGAGCTCCTACGAGCAGTACTTC.

The CDR3 nucleotides are TGTGCCAGCAGGGAAGAGCGGGACTACAATGAGCAGTTCTTC. This sequence encodes CASREERDYNEQFF. The chain links TRBV4-2 to TRBJ2-1; 7 nucleotides line up with TRBD2. The CDR3 covers 14 residues. Germline-derived CDR1 and CDR2 are LGHNA and YNFKEQ. Trimming removed 6 bases from V and 3 bases from J; junction bases left unmatched: 5.

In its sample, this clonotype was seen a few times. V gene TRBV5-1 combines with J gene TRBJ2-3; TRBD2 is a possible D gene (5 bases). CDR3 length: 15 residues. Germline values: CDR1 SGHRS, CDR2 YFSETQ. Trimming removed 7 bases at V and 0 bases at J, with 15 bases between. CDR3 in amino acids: CASVLTSPSTDTQYF. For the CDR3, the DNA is TGCGCCAGCGTCCTCACTAGTCCAAGCACAGATACGCAGTATTTT.

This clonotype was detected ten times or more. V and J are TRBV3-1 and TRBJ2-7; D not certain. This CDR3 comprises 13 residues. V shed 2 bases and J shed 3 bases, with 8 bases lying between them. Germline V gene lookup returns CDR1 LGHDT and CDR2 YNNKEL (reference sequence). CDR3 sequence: CASSQSLVYEQYF. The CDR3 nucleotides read TGTGCCAGCAGCCAATCCCTCGTCTACGAGCAGTACTTC.

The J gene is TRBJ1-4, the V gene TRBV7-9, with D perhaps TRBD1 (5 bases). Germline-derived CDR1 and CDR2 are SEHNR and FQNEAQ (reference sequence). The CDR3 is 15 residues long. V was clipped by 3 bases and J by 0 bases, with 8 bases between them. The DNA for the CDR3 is TGTGCCAGCAGCTTCCAAGGGGCAACTAATGAAAAACTGTTTTTT. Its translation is CASSFQGATNEKLFF.

CDR3 residues: CASRHLAGGDNEQFF. CDR3 nucleotides: TGCGCCAGCAGACATCTAGCGGGAGGGGACAATGAGCAGTTCTTC. The chain is built from TRBV5-1 and TRBJ2-1; 12 bases map to TRBD2. Germline V gene lookup returns CDR1 SGHRS and CDR2 YFSETQ. The CDR3 consists of 15 residues. The V and J ends lost 5 bases and 5 bases, in that order; junction bases with no gene match: 5. The complete variable domain, with remaining parts taken from reference TRBV5-1 and TRBJ2-1, reads KAGVTQTPRYLIKTRGQQVTLSCSPISGHRSVSWYQQTPGQGLQFLFEYFSETQRNKGNFPGRFSGRQFSNSRSEMNVSTLELGDSALYLCASRHLAGGDNEQFFGPGTRLTVL.

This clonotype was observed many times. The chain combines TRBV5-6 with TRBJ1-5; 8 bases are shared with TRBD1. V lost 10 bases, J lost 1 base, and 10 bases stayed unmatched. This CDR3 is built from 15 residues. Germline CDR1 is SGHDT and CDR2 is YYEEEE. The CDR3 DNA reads TGTGCCTCGAGGGAGCAGGGGGCGAGCAATCAGCCCCAGCATTTT. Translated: CASREQGASNQPQHF.

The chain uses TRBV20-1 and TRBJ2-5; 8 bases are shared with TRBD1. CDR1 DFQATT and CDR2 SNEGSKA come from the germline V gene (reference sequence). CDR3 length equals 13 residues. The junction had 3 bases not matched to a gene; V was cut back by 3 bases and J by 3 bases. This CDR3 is CSARTGEKETQYF. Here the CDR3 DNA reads TGCAGTGCTAGGACAGGGGAAAAAGAGACCCAGTACTTC.

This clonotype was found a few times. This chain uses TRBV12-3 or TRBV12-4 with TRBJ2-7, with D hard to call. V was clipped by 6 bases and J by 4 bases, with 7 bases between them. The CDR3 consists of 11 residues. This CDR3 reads CASRILYEQYF. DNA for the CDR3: TGTGCCAGCAGAATATTGTACGAGCAGTACTTC.